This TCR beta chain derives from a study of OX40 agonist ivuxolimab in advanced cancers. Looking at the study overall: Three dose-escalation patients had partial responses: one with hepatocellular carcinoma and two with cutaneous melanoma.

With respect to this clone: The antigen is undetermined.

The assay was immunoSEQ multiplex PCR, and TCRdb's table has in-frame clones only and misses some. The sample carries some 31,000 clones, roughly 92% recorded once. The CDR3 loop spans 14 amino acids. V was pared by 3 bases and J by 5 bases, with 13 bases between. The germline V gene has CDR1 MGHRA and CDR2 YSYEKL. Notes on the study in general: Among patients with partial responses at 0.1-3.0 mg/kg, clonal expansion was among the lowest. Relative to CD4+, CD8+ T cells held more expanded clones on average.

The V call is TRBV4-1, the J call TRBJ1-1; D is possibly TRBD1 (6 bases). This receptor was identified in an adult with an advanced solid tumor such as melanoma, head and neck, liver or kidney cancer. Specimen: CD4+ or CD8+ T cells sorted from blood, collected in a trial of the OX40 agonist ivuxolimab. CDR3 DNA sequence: TGCGCCAGCAGCCATCCAGGGGCGAGGACTGAAGCTTTCTTT. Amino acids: CASSHPGARTEAFF.